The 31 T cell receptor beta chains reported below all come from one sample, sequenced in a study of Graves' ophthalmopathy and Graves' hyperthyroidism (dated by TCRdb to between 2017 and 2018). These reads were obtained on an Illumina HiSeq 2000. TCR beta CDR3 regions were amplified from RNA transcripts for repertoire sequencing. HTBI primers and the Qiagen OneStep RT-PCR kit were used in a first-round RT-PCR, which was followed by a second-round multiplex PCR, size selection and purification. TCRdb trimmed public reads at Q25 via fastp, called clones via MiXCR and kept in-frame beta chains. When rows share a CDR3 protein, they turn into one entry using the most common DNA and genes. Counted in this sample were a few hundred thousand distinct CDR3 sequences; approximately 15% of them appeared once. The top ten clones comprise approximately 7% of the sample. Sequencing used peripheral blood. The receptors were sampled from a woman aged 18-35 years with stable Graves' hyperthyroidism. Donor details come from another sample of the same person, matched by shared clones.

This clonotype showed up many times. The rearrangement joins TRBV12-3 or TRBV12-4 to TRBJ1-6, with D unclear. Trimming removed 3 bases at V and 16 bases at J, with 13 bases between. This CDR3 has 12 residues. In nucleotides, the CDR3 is TGTGCCAGCAGTTTTCCCGGACTAATTCTCCACTTT. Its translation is CASSFPGLILHF.

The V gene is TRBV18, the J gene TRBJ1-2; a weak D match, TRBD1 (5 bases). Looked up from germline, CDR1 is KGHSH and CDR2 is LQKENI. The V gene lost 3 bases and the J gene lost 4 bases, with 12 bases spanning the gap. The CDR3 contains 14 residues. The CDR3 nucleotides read TGTGCCAGCTCACCGCCGAGGGGATCCTATGGCTACACCTTC. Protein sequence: CASSPPRGSYGYTF.

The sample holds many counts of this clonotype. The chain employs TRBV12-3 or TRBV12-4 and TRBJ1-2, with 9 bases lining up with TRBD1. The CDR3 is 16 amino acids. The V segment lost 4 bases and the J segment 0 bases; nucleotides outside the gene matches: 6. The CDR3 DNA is TGTGCCAGCAGTTCTCTCCGGGACAGGGCTAACTATGGCTACACCTTC. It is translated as CASSSLRDRANYGYTF.

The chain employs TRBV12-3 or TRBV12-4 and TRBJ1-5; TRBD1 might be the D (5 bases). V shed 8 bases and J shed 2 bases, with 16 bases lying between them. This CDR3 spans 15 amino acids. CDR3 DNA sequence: TGTGCCAGCTGGCCAGACAGTGTAGGCAATCAGCCCCAGCATTTT. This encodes CASWPDSVGNQPQHF.

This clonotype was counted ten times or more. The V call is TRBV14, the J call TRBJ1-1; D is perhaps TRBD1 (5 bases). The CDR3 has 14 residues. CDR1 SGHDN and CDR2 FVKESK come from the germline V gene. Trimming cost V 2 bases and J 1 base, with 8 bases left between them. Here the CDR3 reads CASSQQGKNTEAFF. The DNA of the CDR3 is TGTGCCAGCAGCCAACAGGGCAAGAACACTGAAGCTTTCTTT.

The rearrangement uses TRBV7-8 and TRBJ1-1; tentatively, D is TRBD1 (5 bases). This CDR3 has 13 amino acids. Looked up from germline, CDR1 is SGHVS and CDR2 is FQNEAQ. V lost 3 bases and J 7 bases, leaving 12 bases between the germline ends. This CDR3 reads CASSFRRGGEAFF. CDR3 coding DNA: TGTGCCAGCAGCTTTAGAAGGGGCGGTGAAGCTTTCTTT.

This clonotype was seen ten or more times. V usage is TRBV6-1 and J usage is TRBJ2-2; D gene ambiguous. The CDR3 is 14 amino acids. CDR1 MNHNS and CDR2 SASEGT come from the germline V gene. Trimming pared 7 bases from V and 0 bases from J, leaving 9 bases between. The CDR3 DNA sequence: TGTGCCAGCAAAAGGATCTCGAACACCGGGGAGCTGTTTTTT. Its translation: CASKRISNTGELFF.

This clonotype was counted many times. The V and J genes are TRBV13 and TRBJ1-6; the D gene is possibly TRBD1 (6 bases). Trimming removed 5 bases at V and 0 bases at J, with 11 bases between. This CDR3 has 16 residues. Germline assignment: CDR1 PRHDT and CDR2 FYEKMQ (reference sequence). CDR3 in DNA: TGTGCCAGCAGCCCCGGACAGAGCTCCTATAATTCACCCCTCCACTTT. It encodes CASSPGQSSYNSPLHF.

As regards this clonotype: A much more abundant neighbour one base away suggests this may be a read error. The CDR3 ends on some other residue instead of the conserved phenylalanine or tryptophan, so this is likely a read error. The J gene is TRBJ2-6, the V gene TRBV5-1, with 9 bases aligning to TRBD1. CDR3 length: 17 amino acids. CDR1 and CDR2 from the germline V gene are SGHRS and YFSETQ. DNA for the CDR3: TGCGCCAGCAGCCGGGACAGGGCGGGCACTGGAGCCAACGTCCTGACTGTC. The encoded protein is CASSRDRAGTGANVLTV.

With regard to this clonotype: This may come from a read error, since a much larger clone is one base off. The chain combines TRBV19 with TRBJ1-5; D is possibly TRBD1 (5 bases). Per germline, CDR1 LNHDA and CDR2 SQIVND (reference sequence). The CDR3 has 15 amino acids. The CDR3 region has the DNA TGTGCCAGTATGTCACCGGGACGCCACAATCAGACCCAGCATTTT. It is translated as CASMSPGRHNQTQHF.

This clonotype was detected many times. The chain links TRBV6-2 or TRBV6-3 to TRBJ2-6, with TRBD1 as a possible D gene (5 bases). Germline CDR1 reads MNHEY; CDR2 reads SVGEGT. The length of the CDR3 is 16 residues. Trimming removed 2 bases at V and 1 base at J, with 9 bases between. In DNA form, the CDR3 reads TGTGCCAGCAGTTACGGACATATTTCTGGGGCCAACGTCCTGACTTTC. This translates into CASSYGHISGANVLTF.

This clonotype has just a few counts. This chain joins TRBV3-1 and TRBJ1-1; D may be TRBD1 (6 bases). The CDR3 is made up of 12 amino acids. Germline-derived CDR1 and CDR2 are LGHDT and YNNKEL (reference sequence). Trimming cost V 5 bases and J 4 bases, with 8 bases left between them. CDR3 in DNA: TGTGCCAGCAGCGCACAGGGCACTGAAGCTTTCTTT. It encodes CASSAQGTEAFF.

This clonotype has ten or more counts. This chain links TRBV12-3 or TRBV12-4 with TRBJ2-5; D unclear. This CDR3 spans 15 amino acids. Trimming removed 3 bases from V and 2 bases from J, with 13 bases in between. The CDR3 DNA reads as TGTGCCAGCAGTTTCGGCATCGGTATGCAAGAGACCCAGTACTTC. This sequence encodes CASSFGIGMQETQYF.

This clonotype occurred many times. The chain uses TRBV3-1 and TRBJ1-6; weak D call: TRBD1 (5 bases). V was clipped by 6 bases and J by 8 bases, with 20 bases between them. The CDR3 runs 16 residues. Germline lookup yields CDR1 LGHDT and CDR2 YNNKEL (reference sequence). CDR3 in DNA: TGTGCCAGCAGACATCAGGGTCGCCCGATGGATTCACCCCTCCACTTT. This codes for CASRHQGRPMDSPLHF.

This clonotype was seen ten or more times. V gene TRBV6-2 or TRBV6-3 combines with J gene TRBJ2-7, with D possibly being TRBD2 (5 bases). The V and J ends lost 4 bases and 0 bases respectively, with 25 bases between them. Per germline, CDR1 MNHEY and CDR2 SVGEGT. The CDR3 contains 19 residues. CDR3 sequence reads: CASSSTRTRRPRTSYEQYF. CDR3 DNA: TGTGCCAGCAGTTCCACCCGGACTCGTAGGCCCCGAACCTCCTACGAGCAGTACTTC.

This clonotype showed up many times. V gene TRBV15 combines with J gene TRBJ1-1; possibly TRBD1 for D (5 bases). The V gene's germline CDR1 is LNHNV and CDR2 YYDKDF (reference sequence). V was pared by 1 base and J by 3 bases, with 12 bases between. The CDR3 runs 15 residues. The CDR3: CATSRGGERHTEAFF. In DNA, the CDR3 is TGTGCCACCAGCAGAGGAGGGGAAAGGCACACTGAAGCTTTCTTT.

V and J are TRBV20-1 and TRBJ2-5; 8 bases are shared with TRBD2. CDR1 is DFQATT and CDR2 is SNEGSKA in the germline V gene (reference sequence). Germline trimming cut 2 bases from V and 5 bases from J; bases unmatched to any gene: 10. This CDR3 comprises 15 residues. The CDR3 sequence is CSARLPLGGAETQYF. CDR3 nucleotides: TGCAGTGCTAGACTTCCGCTCGGGGGGGCGGAGACCCAGTACTTC.

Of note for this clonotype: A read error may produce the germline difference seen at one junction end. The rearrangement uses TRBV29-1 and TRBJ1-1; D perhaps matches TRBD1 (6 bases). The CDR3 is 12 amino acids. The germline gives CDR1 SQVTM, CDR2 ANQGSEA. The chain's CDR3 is CSVEQGSTEAFF. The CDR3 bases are TGCAGCGTTGAACAGGGGTCCACTGAGGCTTTCTTT.

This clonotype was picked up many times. DNA of the CDR3: TGTGCCAGTAGTATGGGACAGGGGAATAGCAATCAGCCCCAGCATTTT. Encoded protein: CASSMGQGNSNQPQHF. The genes are TRBV19 and TRBJ1-5, with TRBD1 matching 10 bases. V gave up 3 bases and J gave up 0 bases; unmatched junction bases: 2. There are 16 residues in the CDR3. Germline CDR1 is LNHDA and CDR2 is SQIVND (reference sequence).

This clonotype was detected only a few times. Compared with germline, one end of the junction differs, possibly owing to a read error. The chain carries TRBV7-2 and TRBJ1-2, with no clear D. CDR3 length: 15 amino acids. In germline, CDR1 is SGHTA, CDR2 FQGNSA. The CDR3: CASSRLVVRSYGYTF. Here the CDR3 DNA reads TGTGCCAGCAGCCGACTCGTCGTCAGATCCTATGGATACACCTTC.

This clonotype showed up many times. The chain's CDR3 is CASSLSVWEGTSPETQYF. CDR3 nucleotides: TGTGCCAGCAGCTTATCGGTTTGGGAGGGGACTAGCCCAGAGACCCAGTACTTC. The chain recombines TRBV11-1 with TRBJ2-5, with 9 bases lining up with TRBD2. In germline, CDR1 is SGHAT, CDR2 FQDESV (reference sequence). The ends lost 2 bases at V and 4 bases at J; junction bases unmatched: 14. This CDR3 has 18 residues.

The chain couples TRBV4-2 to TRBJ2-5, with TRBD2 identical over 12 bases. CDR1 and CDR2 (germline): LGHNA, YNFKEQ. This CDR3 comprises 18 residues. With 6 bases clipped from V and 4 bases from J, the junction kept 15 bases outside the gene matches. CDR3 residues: CASSPSTRLAGGTETQYF. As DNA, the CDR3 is TGTGCCAGCAGTCCATCGACTAGGCTAGCGGGGGGGACAGAGACCCAGTACTTC.

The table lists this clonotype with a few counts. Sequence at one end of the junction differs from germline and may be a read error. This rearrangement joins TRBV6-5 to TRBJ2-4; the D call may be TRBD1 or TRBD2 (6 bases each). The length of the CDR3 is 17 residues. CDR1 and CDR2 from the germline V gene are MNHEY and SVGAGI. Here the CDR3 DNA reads TGTGCCAGCAGTTACTCAGGGACCGCGGGACAACGAAACATTAAGTACTTC. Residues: CASSYSGTAGQRNIKYF.

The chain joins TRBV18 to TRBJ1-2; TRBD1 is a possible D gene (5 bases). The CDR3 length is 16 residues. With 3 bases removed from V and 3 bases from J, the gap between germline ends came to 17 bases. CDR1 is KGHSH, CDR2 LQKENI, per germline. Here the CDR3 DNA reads TGTGCCAGCTCACCGCAGGGAACAGGCGCCGACTATGGCTACACCTTC. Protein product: CASSPQGTGADYGYTF.

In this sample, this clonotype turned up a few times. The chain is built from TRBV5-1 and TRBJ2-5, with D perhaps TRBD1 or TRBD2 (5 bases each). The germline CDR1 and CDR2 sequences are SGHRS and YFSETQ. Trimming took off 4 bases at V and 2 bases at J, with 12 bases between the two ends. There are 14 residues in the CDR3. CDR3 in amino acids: CASSPEWGQETQYF. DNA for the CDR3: TGCGCCAGCAGCCCGGAATGGGGGCAAGAGACCCAGTACTTC.

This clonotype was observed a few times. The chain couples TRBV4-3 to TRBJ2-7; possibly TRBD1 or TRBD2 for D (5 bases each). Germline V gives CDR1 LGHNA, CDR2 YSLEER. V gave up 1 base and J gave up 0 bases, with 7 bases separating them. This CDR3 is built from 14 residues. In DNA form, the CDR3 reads TGCGCCAGCAGCCAAGTTGGGGGCTCCTACGAGCAGTACTTC. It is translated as CASSQVGGSYEQYF.

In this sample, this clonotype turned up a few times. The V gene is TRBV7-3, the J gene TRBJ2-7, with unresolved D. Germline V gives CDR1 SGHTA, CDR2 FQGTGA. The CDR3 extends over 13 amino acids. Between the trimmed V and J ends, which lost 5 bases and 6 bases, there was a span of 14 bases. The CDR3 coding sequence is TGTGCCAGCAGCCGTAAGCATCGCGGCGAGCAGTACTTC. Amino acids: CASSRKHRGEQYF.

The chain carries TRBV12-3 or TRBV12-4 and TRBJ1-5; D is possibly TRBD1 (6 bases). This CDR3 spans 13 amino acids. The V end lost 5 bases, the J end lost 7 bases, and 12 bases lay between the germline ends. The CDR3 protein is CASSTGQFQPQHF. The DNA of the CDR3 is TGTGCCAGCAGTACTGGACAGTTCCAGCCCCAGCATTTT.

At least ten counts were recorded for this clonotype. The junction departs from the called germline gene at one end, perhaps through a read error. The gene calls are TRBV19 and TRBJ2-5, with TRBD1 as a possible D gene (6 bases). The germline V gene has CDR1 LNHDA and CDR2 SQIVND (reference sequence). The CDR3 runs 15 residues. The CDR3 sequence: CASSIGRTVGETQYF. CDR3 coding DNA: TGTGCCAGTAGCATAGGACGGACAGTGGGAGAGACCCAGTACTTC.

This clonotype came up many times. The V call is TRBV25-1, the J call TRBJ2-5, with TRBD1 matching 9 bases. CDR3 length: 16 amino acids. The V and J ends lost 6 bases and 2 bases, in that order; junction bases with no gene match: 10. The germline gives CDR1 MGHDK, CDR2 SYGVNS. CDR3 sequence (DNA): TGTGCCAGCAGCCCCCCGGGACAGGGAGGGCAAGAGACCCAGTACTTC. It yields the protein CASSPPGQGGQETQYF.

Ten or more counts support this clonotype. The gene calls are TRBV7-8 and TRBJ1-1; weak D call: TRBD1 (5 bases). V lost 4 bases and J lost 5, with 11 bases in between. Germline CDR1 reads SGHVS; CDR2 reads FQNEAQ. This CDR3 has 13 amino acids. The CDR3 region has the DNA TGTGCCAGCAGCTGGGGACTCGGGACTGAAGCTTTCTTT. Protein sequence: CASSWGLGTEAFF.